This T cell receptor (beta chain) originates from a study of cytomegalovirus exposure and HLA in healthy donors. Study results and limitations: Data from an earlier analysis indicated that most TCR beta V segments were productive either about 87% or about 30% of the time.

In the case of this clone: Its antigen is undetermined.

PCR was performed using 60 Vbeta and 13 Jbeta primers. Only in-frame clones appear in the TCRdb table, and some are missing; sequencing was by immunoSEQ multiplex PCR. The repertoire holds tens of thousands of clones, with around nine tenths as singletons. CDR1 is LNHDA and CDR2 is SQIVND in the germline V gene (reference sequence). V was pared by 11 bases and J by 0 bases, with 3 bases of the junction left unmatched. The length of the CDR3 is 13 residues. V is TRBV19 and J is TRBJ2-2, with 7 bases that match TRBD2. This clonotype originated in a woman aged 18-29 years in good health and CMV-seronegative. Sequenced input: PBMCs. The CDR3, as DNA: TGTGCCTGGGGGGGTGCGAACACCGGGGAGCTGTTTTTT. Translating it yields CAWGGANTGELFF. The full variable domain, its missing parts supplied by reference TRBV19 and TRBJ2-2, is DGGITQSPKYLFRKEGQNVTLSCEQNLNHDAMYWYRQDPGQGLRLIYYSQIVNDFQKGDIAEGYSVSREKKESFPLTVTSAQKNPTAFYLCAWGGANTGELFFGEGSRLTVL.